The 14 T cell receptor beta chains below come from one sample, sequenced in a study of blood T cell repertoires in COVID-19. The protocol was immunoSEQ multiplex PCR, while the TCRdb copy is restricted to in-frame clones and leaves out a portion. The sample has about 270,000 clones, 85% seen once; the top ten hold 10% to 15%. Sequenced sample: peripheral blood. The origin of the receptors is a human donor in a cohort sampled during active COVID-19.

The chain is built from TRBV19 and TRBJ2-2; D is possibly TRBD2 (6 bases). Per germline, CDR1 LNHDA and CDR2 SQIVND (reference sequence). With 2 bases removed from V and 2 bases from J, the gap between germline ends came to 9 bases. The CDR3 consists of 15 residues. Written as DNA, the CDR3 is TGTGCCAGTAGTATAACGGGACTTAACACCGGGGAGCTGTTTTTT. Translating it yields CASSITGLNTGELFF.

This rearrangement joins TRBV2 to TRBJ2-1, with D maybe TRBD2 (5 bases). The CDR3 covers 11 residues. In germline, CDR1 is SNHLY, CDR2 FYNNEI. V dropped 6 bases and J dropped 8 bases, with 8 bases sitting between them. In DNA form, the CDR3 reads TGTGCCAGCAGACTAGTGGATGAGCAGTTCTTC. The encoded protein is CASRLVDEQFF.

V and J are TRBV6-2 or TRBV6-3 and TRBJ2-7; 7 bases agree with TRBD1. The CDR3 extends over 15 amino acids. Germline V gene data show CDR1 as MNHEY and CDR2 as SVGEGT. The trim removed 2 bases at V and 4 bases at J, leaving 8 bases unmatched. Written as DNA, the CDR3 is TGTGCCAGCAGTTACCCCGGACAGGTTAAGTACGAGCAGTACTTC. Amino acid sequence: CASSYPGQVKYEQYF.

This chain joins TRBV5-4 and TRBJ2-2, with 7 positions matching TRBD2. The CDR3 is 15 residues long. CDR1 is SGHNT, CDR2 YYREEE, per germline (reference sequence). With 3 bases clipped from V and 5 bases from J, the junction kept 7 bases outside the gene matches. CDR3 in amino acids: CASSWAGAGTGELFF. The DNA of the CDR3 is TGTGCCAGCAGCTGGGCGGGAGCGGGGACCGGGGAGCTGTTTTTT.

J is TRBJ2-1 and V is TRBV30; TRBD2 might be the D (6 bases). V lost 3 bases and J 0 bases, leaving 21 bases between the germline ends. CDR1 and CDR2 from the germline V gene are GTSNPN and SVGIG (reference sequence). The CDR3 runs to 18 residues. CDR3 sequence (DNA): TGTGCCTGGAGATCCGGGACGGGAGCCTCGAGCTCCTACAATGAGCAGTTCTTC. Residues: CAWRSGTGASSSYNEQFF.

This clone was counted a few times. This sequence joins TRBV14 and TRBJ1-6, with 12 bases fitting TRBD1. Germline-derived CDR1 and CDR2 are SGHDN and FVKESK. With 1 base clipped from V and 6 bases from J, the junction kept 10 bases outside the gene matches. CDR3 length equals 19 residues. CDR3 DNA: TGTGCCAGCAGCCAAGGAGTGGGACAGGGGGCGACGACTAATTCACCCCTCCACTTT. Translation gives CASSQGVGQGATTNSPLHF.

The chain couples TRBV27 to TRBJ2-2, with 8 positions matching TRBD1. CDR3 length: 15 amino acids. Germline V gene data show CDR1 as MNHEY and CDR2 as SMNVEV (reference sequence). V gave up 6 bases and J gave up 3 bases; unmatched junction bases: 6. The CDR3 protein is CASSRDRLDTGELFF. The CDR3 DNA sequence: TGTGCCAGCAGCCGGGACAGGTTGGACACCGGGGAGCTGTTTTTT.

The genes are TRBV27 and TRBJ1-2; 9 bases are a match to TRBD1. From germline, CDR1 is MNHEY and CDR2 SMNVEV (reference sequence). The CDR3 is made up of 13 amino acids. V dropped 6 bases and J dropped 8; count of bases not matched to a gene: 7. CDR3 protein: CASRNWDRDGYTF. The CDR3 nucleotides are TGTGCCAGCAGAAATTGGGACAGGGACGGCTACACCTTC.

The chain couples TRBV5-1 to TRBJ2-1, with 8 bases identical to TRBD2. The CDR3 consists of 16 residues. Per the germline V gene, CDR1 is SGHRS and CDR2 is YFSETQ. J was trimmed by 6 bases and V by 6 bases; bases with no gene match: 14. In nucleotides, the CDR3 is TGCGCCAGCACCGTGGCAGCGGGAGTATCACCCAATGAGCAGTTCTTC. Its translation is CASTVAAGVSPNEQFF.

V and J are TRBV7-8 and TRBJ2-2, with 12 bases identical to TRBD2. The CDR3 length is 16 residues. The V segment lost 2 bases and the J segment 6 bases; nucleotides outside the gene matches: 4. In germline, CDR1 is SGHVS, CDR2 FQNEAQ. CDR3 DNA sequence: TGTGCCAGCAGCTTAAAACTAGCGGGAGGTCCCGGGGAGCTGTTTTTT. Amino acid sequence: CASSLKLAGGPGELFF.

This chain links TRBV7-2 with TRBJ2-2; D is undetermined. CDR3 length: 13 amino acids. The V end lost 4 bases, the J end lost 5 bases, and 8 bases lay between the germline ends. Germline V lookup: CDR1 SGHTA, CDR2 FQGNSA. In nucleotides, the CDR3 is TGTGCCAGCAGCTCGAGGAGAACCGGGGAGCTGTTTTTT. This gives the protein CASSSRRTGELFF.

This rearrangement joins TRBV7-8 to TRBJ2-7, with 13 bases identical to TRBD2. Trimming at V came to 4 bases and at J to 7 bases, leaving 1 base not matched to a gene. CDR1 is SGHVS, CDR2 FQNEAQ, per germline. The CDR3 loop spans 13 amino acids. CDR3 sequence: CASSWGLAGEQYF. DNA for the CDR3: TGTGCCAGCAGCTGGGGACTAGCGGGAGAGCAGTACTTC. The whole variable domain, filled in from reference TRBV7-8 and TRBJ2-7, reads GAGVSQSPRYKVAKRGQDVALRCDPISGHVSLFWYQQALGQGPEFLTYFQNEAQLDKSGLPSDRFFAERPEGSVSTLKIQRTQQEDSAVYLCASSWGLAGEQYFGPGTRLTVT.

The V and J genes are TRBV24-1 and TRBJ2-4; D may be TRBD2 (6 bases). Germline V gene sequence: CDR1 KGHDR, CDR2 SFDVKD. CDR3 length: 12 amino acids. Between the trimmed V and J ends, which lost 3 bases and 15 bases, there was a span of 14 bases. The CDR3 reads CATSDGGKTLYF. CDR3 sequence (DNA): TGTGCCACCAGTGATGGGGGGAAGACGTTGTACTTC.

The V call is TRBV7-9, the J call TRBJ2-7; TRBD2 matches at 9 bases. V shed 1 base and J 3 bases; nucleotides not matched to a gene: 7. The CDR3 runs 16 residues. The germline gives CDR1 SEHNR, CDR2 FQNEAQ (reference sequence). CDR3 region: CASSLERGRAGYEQYF. The DNA of the CDR3 is TGTGCCAGCAGCTTAGAACGCGGGAGGGCCGGCTACGAGCAGTACTTC.